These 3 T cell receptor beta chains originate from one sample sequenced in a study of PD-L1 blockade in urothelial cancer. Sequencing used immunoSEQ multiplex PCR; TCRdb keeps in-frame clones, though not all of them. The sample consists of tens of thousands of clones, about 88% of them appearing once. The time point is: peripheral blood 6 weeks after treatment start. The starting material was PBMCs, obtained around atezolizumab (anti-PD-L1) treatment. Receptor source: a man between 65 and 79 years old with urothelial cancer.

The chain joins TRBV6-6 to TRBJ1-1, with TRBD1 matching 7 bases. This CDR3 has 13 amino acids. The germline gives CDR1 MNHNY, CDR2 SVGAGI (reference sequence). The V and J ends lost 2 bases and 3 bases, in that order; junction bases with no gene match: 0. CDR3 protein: CASSYGQDTEAFF. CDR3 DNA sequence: TGTGCCAGCAGTTACGGACAGGACACTGAAGCTTTCTTT.

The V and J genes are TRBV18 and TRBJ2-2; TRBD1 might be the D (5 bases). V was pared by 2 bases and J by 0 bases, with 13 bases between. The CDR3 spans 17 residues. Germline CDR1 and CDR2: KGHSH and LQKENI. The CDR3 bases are TGTGCCAGCTCACCATTCCCGGCAGGGACGAACACCGGGGAGCTGTTTTTT. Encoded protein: CASSPFPAGTNTGELFF.

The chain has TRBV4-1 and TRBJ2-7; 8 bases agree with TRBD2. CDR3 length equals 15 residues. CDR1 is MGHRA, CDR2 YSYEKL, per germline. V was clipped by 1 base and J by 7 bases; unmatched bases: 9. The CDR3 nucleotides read TGCGCCAGCAGCCAAGCAGGCGGGAGGAAGGGAGAGCAGTACTTC. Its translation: CASSQAGGRKGEQYF.